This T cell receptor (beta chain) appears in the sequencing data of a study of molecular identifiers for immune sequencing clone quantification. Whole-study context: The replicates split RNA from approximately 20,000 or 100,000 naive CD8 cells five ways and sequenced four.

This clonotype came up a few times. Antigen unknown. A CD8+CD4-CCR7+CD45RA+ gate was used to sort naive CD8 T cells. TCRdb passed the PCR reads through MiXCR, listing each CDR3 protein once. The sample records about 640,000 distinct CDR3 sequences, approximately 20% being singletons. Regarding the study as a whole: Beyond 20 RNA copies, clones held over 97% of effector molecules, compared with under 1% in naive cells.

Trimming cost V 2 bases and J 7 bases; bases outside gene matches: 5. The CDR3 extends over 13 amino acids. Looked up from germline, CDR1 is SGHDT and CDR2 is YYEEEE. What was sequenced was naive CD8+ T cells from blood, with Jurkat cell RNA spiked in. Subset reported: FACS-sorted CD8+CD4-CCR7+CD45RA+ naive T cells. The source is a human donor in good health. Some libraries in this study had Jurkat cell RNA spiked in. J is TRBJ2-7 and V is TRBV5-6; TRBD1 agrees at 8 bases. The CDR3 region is CASSFRQGWEQYF. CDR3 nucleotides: TGTGCCAGCAGCTTTCGACAGGGGTGGGAGCAGTACTTC.